The 27 T cell receptor delta chains below all came from one sample that was sequenced in a study of Vδ1+ human thymocytes. Study findings and constraints: Thymic TRG and TRD repertoires appeared highly polyclonal.

Antigens of these TCRs are unknown. RNA was extracted from the cells and then reverse transcribed. CDR3 amplicons came from multiplex PCR with pooled V-gene forward and constant-region reverse primers. TCRdb repeated clone calling on the multiplex PCR reads with CATT. The data hold roughly 25,000 delta-chain clones, with 6% to 8% observed a single time. The sequencing sample was made of Vdelta1+ gamma-delta thymocytes from the thymus. Described subset: FACS-sorted CD3+ TCRalphabeta- TCRVdelta1+ TCRVdelta2- thymocytes. These receptors all come from a girl less than two years old who had congenital heart surgery.

The chain combines TRDV1 with TRDJ1, with 7 bases identical to TRDD3. V dropped 4 bases and J dropped 0; count of bases not matched to a gene: 17. There are 19 residues in the CDR3. Germline V CDR1 and CDR2: TSWWSYY, QGS. The CDR3 DNA is TGTGCTCTTGGGGCCGCGACGCCTGGGGGGCTCCGGTACACCGATAAACTCATCTTT. It yields the protein CALGAATPGGLRYTDKLIF.

This clone occurred a few times. The chain joins TRDV1 to TRDJ1, with D possibly matching TRDD2 (9 bases). Germline CDR1 reads TSWWSYY; CDR2 reads QGS. V dropped 4 bases and J dropped 0 bases, with 27 bases sitting between them. The CDR3 covers 20 residues. The chain's CDR3 is CALGASLPTTGGWYTDKLIF. In DNA, the CDR3 is TGTGCTCTTGGGGCAAGCCTTCCTACGACTGGGGGTTGGTACACCGATAAACTCATCTTT.

The sample holds a few counts of this clone. The chain is built from TRDV1 and TRDJ1; 10 nucleotides line up with TRDD3. V lost 0 bases and J lost 2; bases outside the gene matches: 21. Germline V gives CDR1 TSWWSYY, CDR2 QGS. The CDR3 is 22 amino acids. CDR3 DNA: TGTGCTCTTGGGGAACTGAGGCTTAAATGGGGGATACTAGGGGTTAAAACCGATAAACTCATCTTT. Residues: CALGELRLKWGILGVKTDKLIF.

This clone was found a few times. The chain couples TRDV1 to TRDJ1; no reliable D call. Between the trimmed V and J ends, which lost 3 bases and 0 bases, there was a span of 20 bases. The CDR3 covers 18 residues. The germline gives CDR1 TSWWSYY, CDR2 QGS. The CDR3: CALGDPNGTIRNTDKLIF. DNA of the CDR3: TGTGCTCTTGGGGACCCCAATGGGACTATTCGGAACACCGATAAACTCATCTTT.

This clone was found a few times. The V call is TRDV1, the J call TRDJ1; 13 bases align to TRDD3. Germline V gene sequence: CDR1 TSWWSYY, CDR2 QGS. This CDR3 region has 22 residues. J was trimmed by 0 bases and V by 0 bases; bases with no gene match: 16. The CDR3 DNA reads TGTGCTCTTGGGGAACTAGTTCTTCTTCACTGGGGGATACGGAATTACACCGATAAACTCATCTTT. The encoded protein is CALGELVLLHWGIRNYTDKLIF.

The chain couples TRDV1 to TRDJ1, with 10 bases aligning to TRDD3. TCRdb lists no J gene, so it was determined here by aligning the DNA to germline. Germline values: CDR1 TSWWSYY, CDR2 QGS. The CDR3 has 20 residues. J was trimmed by 0 bases and V by 3 bases; bases with no gene match: 16. CDR3 nucleotides: TGTGCTCTTGGGGACTATAGGCCCCTGGGGGATATCCGCCACACCGATAAACTCATCTTT. It specifies CALGDYRPLGDIRHTDKLIF.

To note about this clone: Other DNA sequences in the same sample also yield this CDR3. The chain employs TRDV1 and TRDJ1; 11 bases are shared with TRDD3. The CDR3 spans 16 residues. Trimming removed 2 bases from V and 5 bases from J; junction bases left unmatched: 7. CDR1 TSWWSYY and CDR2 QGS come from the germline V gene. In DNA form, the CDR3 reads TGTGCTCTTGGGGAATGGGGGATACGCGGCGGTGATAAACTCATCTTT. Protein: CALGEWGIRGGDKLIF.

In regard to this clone: Other DNA sequences from this sample encode an identical CDR3 as well. The chain recombines TRDV1 with TRDJ1, with 10 bases aligning to TRDD3. The ends lost 1 base at V and 1 base at J; junction bases unmatched: 27. The CDR3 length is 24 residues. In germline, CDR1 is TSWWSYY, CDR2 QGS. The CDR3 coding sequence is TGTGCTCTTGGGGAACGATACCAAACATCCTTACGTTCAGGGGGATACGACGGCACCGATAAACTCATCTTT. Translating it yields CALGERYQTSLRSGGYDGTDKLIF.

This chain uses TRDV2 with TRDJ1, with TRDD3 matching 7 bases. CDR1 and CDR2 from the germline V gene are GEAIGNYY and EKD. CDR3 length: 21 amino acids. The V and J ends lost 1 base and 5 bases, in that order; junction bases with no gene match: 27. Written as DNA, the CDR3 is TGTGCCTGTGACACAGGAAAAGAGGAGCCGACCCTAGACGACTGGGGTGATAAACTCATCTTT. Its protein is CACDTGKEEPTLDDWGDKLIF.

Concerning this clone: One base away lies a much larger clone, so this may be a sequencing read error. The chain is built from TRDV2 and TRDJ1; 12 bases align to TRDD3. The J gene, missing from TCRdb, was assigned here through DNA to germline matching. Germline values: CDR1 GEAIGNYY, CDR2 EKD. The CDR3 totals 16 residues. V lost 7 bases, J lost 2 bases, and 10 bases stayed unmatched. DNA for the CDR3: TGTGCCTGCGAAGGTCTGGGGGATACGAGGACCGATAAACTCATCTTT. It codes for CACEGLGDTRTDKLIF.

The sample holds a few counts of this clone. The rearrangement uses TRDV1 and TRDJ1, with 10 bases fitting TRDD3. J lost 0 bases, V lost 3 bases, and 19 bases had no gene match. The CDR3 is 21 residues long. Germline V CDR1 and CDR2: TSWWSYY, QGS. The CDR3 bases are TGTGCTCTTGGGGAGGAGAAGTTCCCCTACTGGGGGATGGGGGACACCGATAAACTCATCTTT. Its protein is CALGEEKFPYWGMGDTDKLIF.

Only a few counts were recorded for this clone. J is TRDJ2 and V is TRDV1; 12 nucleotides agree with TRDD3. This CDR3 has 20 amino acids. Per germline, CDR1 TSWWSYY and CDR2 QGS. V lost 5 bases and J lost 4; bases outside the gene matches: 17. CDR3 sequence: CALGTGPYWGIPHQTAQLFF. The CDR3 region has the DNA TGTGCTCTTGGGACCGGCCCGTACTGGGGGATACCTCATCAGACAGCACAACTCTTCTTT.

The rearrangement joins TRDV1 to TRDJ1, with TRDD3 matching over 13 bases. Germline matching of the DNA provided the J gene here, since TCRdb leaves it blank. From germline, CDR1 is TSWWSYY and CDR2 QGS. The CDR3 consists of 20 residues. Trimming cost V 4 bases and J 10 bases; bases outside gene matches: 24. The CDR3 protein is CALGANPSFGLLGDTRALIF. CDR3 nucleotides: TGTGCTCTTGGGGCCAATCCTTCCTTCGGTTTACTGGGGGATACGCGCGCACTCATCTTT.

The chain is built from TRDV1 and TRDJ1; 7 bases fit TRDD3. The V gene end was trimmed by 5 bases and the J gene end by 10 bases; junction bases not matched to a gene: 31. Germline CDR1 and CDR2: TSWWSYY and QGS. The CDR3 consists of 20 residues. The chain's CDR3 is CALGKAVLMFSPGGRRGLIF. Here the CDR3 DNA reads TGTGCTCTTGGGAAGGCTGTTCTTATGTTCTCTCCTGGGGGCCGCCGGGGACTCATCTTT.

Only a few counts were recorded for this clone. This chain joins TRDV1 and TRDJ1; D may be TRDD3 (6 bases). Between the trimmed V and J ends, which lost 3 bases and 0 bases, there was a span of 17 bases. Germline V gene sequence: CDR1 TSWWSYY, CDR2 QGS. The CDR3 extends over 17 amino acids. The CDR3 DNA reads TGTGCTCTTGGGGATCCTGGTATTCGGGGGAACACCGATAAACTCATCTTT. It encodes CALGDPGIRGNTDKLIF.

This chain links TRDV1 with TRDJ1; 11 bases agree with TRDD3. The J gene is absent in TCRdb and was assigned here via DNA matching to germline. This CDR3 spans 20 amino acids. V dropped 3 bases and J dropped 3; count of bases not matched to a gene: 18. Germline lookup yields CDR1 TSWWSYY and CDR2 QGS. The CDR3 DNA reads TGTGCTCTTGGGGAGCTAACAGATGGTGGGGGATACGGTGTCTCCGATAAACTCATCTTT. Translation: CALGELTDGGGYGVSDKLIF.

The gene calls are TRDV1 and TRDJ1; 9 nucleotides align to TRDD3. The V gene end was trimmed by 5 bases and the J gene end by 0 bases; junction bases not matched to a gene: 16. Germline V gene sequence: CDR1 TSWWSYY, CDR2 QGS. The CDR3 is 19 amino acids. This CDR3 is CALGKNPRTGGAYTDKLIF. CDR3 in DNA: TGTGCTCTTGGGAAAAATCCCCGTACTGGGGGAGCGTACACCGATAAACTCATCTTT.

The rearrangement uses TRDV1 and TRDJ1, with 12 bases that match TRDD3. The J gene comes from matching the DNA to germline here; TCRdb lacks it. Germline trimming cut 4 bases from V and 4 bases from J; bases unmatched to any gene: 19. CDR1 is TSWWSYY and CDR2 is QGS in the germline V gene. The CDR3 has 20 residues. The CDR3 DNA reads TGTGCTCTTGGGGCGGGTCTAATGGTACTGGGGGATACTACCGGCGATAAACTCATCTTT. Translating gives CALGAGLMVLGDTTGDKLIF.

This clone was counted only a few times. This chain links TRDV1 with TRDJ1, with 10 bases lining up with TRDD3. This CDR3 comprises 17 residues. Germline CDR1 reads TSWWSYY; CDR2 reads QGS. The V and J ends lost 4 bases and 0 bases, in that order; junction bases with no gene match: 8. The DNA of the CDR3 is TGTGCTCTTGGGGGCAGATGGGGGATACCGTACACCGATAAACTCATCTTT. Translation gives CALGGRWGIPYTDKLIF.

V and J are TRDV1 and TRDJ1; D might be TRDD2 or TRDD3, each matching 7 bases. Trimming took 6 bases from V and 8 from J, leaving 31 bases between them. The germline CDR1 and CDR2 sequences are TSWWSYY and QGS. The CDR3 loop spans 18 amino acids. CDR3 sequence (DNA): TGTGCTCTTGGCCCCCTTCCTGAGGACTGGGGACCAAGAGGGAAACTCATCTTT. Translating gives CALGPLPEDWGPRGKLIF.

With respect to this clone: Within the sample, other DNA sequences also encode this same CDR3. The chain has TRDV1 and TRDJ1; TRDD3 matches 10 bases. The CDR3 totals 17 residues. The trim removed 3 bases at V and 10 bases at J, leaving 17 bases unmatched. Germline CDR1 reads TSWWSYY; CDR2 reads QGS. CDR3 nucleotides: TGTGCTCTTGGGGATTTCGGCCTCCTCACTGGGGGATCGGTACTCATCTTT. Its translation is CALGDFGLLTGGSVLIF.

This clone was counted a few times. The chain is built from TRDV1 and TRDJ1; D may correspond to TRDD2 or TRDD3 (6 bases each). V was trimmed by 4 bases and J by 0 bases, leaving 27 bases between them. There are 20 residues in the CDR3. Germline CDR1 TSWWSYY, CDR2 QGS. The CDR3 nucleotides are TGTGCTCTTGGGGGGACCTCCCATGGGTTCCTAAGGGGATACACCGATAAACTCATCTTT. Amino acid sequence: CALGGTSHGFLRGYTDKLIF.

Here the V gene is TRDV1, but the J gene went uncalled; the DNA was not compared with TRDD3, the D call given in the table. The CDR3 is 14 amino acids. CDR1 and CDR2 from the germline V gene are TSWWSYY and QGS. The CDR3 here is CALGERGGWGRIIF. The CDR3 DNA reads TGTGCTCTTGGGGAACGTGGCGGTTGGGGGCGTATTATCTTT.

In this sample, this clone turned up a few times. The chain has TRDV1 and TRDJ1; D is ambiguous. Trimming took 4 bases from V and 7 from J, leaving 25 bases between them. CDR1 is TSWWSYY, CDR2 QGS, per germline. The CDR3 runs to 17 residues. The CDR3 loop reads CALGVSTVLSGPSKLIF. Written as DNA, the CDR3 is TGTGCTCTTGGGGTCTCTACTGTGCTTTCGGGCCCCTCTAAACTCATCTTT.

There are a few counts of this clone. V and J are TRDV1 and TRDJ1; 7 nucleotides line up with TRDD3. This CDR3 contains 17 residues. CDR1 TSWWSYY and CDR2 QGS come from the germline V gene. V shed 4 bases and J 1 base; nucleotides not matched to a gene: 12. The CDR3, as DNA: TGTGCTCTTGGGGGATATGGGGGACCCGGGTTCACCGATAAACTCATCTTT. Translated, it gives CALGGYGGPGFTDKLIF.

This clone was seen more than once but under ten times. The chain combines TRDV1 with TRDJ1, with D perhaps TRDD3 (5 bases). The CDR3 contains 17 residues. V lost 2 bases, J lost 0 bases, and 16 bases lay in between. Germline V gene sequence: CDR1 TSWWSYY, CDR2 QGS. This CDR3 is CALGERGGHSYTDKLIF. The DNA of the CDR3 is TGTGCTCTTGGGGAAAGGGGAGGTCACTCGTACACCGATAAACTCATCTTT.

In this sample, this clone turned up a few times. V is TRDV1 and J is TRDJ1; D remains unclear. V was pared by 2 bases and J by 0 bases, with 19 bases between. This CDR3 comprises 18 residues. Per the germline V gene, CDR1 is TSWWSYY and CDR2 is QGS. The CDR3 region is CALGETSRGPPYTDKLIF. The CDR3 nucleotides read TGTGCTCTTGGGGAAACTAGCAGGGGCCCCCCCTACACCGATAAACTCATCTTT.